One and the same sample provided the 12 T cell receptor beta chains below, sequenced in a study of blood T cell repertoires in COVID-19. Assay: immunoSEQ multiplex PCR; the TCRdb copy retains only in-frame clones and omits some. The repertoire includes approximately 400,000 clones, 85% to 90% of them detected once, and 1.2% sits in the top ten. Sequencing input: PBMCs or T cells enriched from blood (not recorded which). All receptors derive from a young woman who had recovered from COVID-19.

V and J are TRBV6-5 and TRBJ1-6; 10 nucleotides align to TRBD1. The CDR3 totals 14 residues. Germline V CDR1 and CDR2: MNHEY, SVGAGI. With V trimmed by 6 bases and J by 9 bases, 5 bases remained unmatched. The CDR3 DNA reads TGTGCCAGCAGCCGGACAGGGGGTGTTTCACCCCTCCACTTT. As protein: CASSRTGGVSPLHF.

The chain couples TRBV27 to TRBJ2-7, with D perhaps TRBD1 (5 bases). Germline values: CDR1 MNHEY, CDR2 SMNVEV (reference sequence). This CDR3 spans 16 amino acids. Trimming removed 4 bases from V and 2 bases from J, with 18 bases in between. CDR3 nucleotides: TGTGCCAGCAGTTGGGGCAGCCCCCTTTCCGCCTACGAGCAGTACTTC. Protein: CASSWGSPLSAYEQYF.

The chain links TRBV11-2 to TRBJ1-5; 9 bases match TRBD1. With V trimmed by 4 bases and J by 3 bases, 13 bases remained unmatched. The CDR3 consists of 18 residues. Germline CDR1 is SGHAT and CDR2 is FQNNGV. The DNA for the CDR3 is TGTGCCAGCAGCTCGTGGGACAGGGAAATAAAGAACAATCAGCCCCAGCATTTT. Translated: CASSSWDREIKNNQPQHF.

V usage is TRBV30 and J usage is TRBJ2-7, with D possibly matching TRBD1 (6 bases). CDR3 length equals 13 residues. Germline CDR1 reads GTSNPN; CDR2 reads SVGIG (reference sequence). V was clipped by 1 base and J by 0 bases, with 7 bases between them. The CDR3 nucleotides are TGTGCCTGGAGTGAGGACAGCTCCTACGAGCAGTACTTC. Amino acids: CAWSEDSSYEQYF.

The chain uses TRBV27 and TRBJ2-3, with TRBD1 matching 10 bases. Losses at the gene ends were 6 bases for V and 4 bases for J; bases not matched to a gene: 10. This CDR3 is built from 16 residues. Germline lookup yields CDR1 MNHEY and CDR2 SMNVEV (reference sequence). CDR3 residues: CASSRTGGWEADTQYF. The CDR3 DNA is TGTGCCAGCAGCCGGACAGGGGGATGGGAGGCAGATACGCAGTATTTT.

This clone has only one observation. J is TRBJ1-2 and V is TRBV9, with a weak D call TRBD1 (6 bases). With 0 bases removed from V and 8 bases from J, the gap between germline ends came to 14 bases. CDR1 SGDLS and CDR2 YYNGEE come from the germline V gene. This CDR3 comprises 14 residues. CDR3 protein: CASSVATGGHGYTF. CDR3 coding DNA: TGTGCCAGCAGCGTAGCTACGGGGGGCCACGGCTACACCTTC. Complete variable domain (other parts from reference TRBV9 and TRBJ1-2): DSGVTQTPKHLITATGQRVTLRCSPRSGDLSVYWYQQSLDQGLQFLIQYYNGEERAKGNILERFSAQQFPDLHSELNLSSLELGDSALYFCASSVATGGHGYTFGSGTRLTVV.

The chain uses TRBV4-1 and TRBJ2-3, with D maybe TRBD1 (6 bases). The ends were cut back, 1 base at V and 4 bases at J, with 9 bases in the middle. CDR1 and CDR2 (germline): MGHRA, YSYEKL. This CDR3 contains 14 residues. CDR3 DNA: TGCGCCAGCAGCCAAGCGAGGGGGTCAGATACGCAGTATTTT. Encoded protein: CASSQARGSDTQYF.

The V call is TRBV20-1, the J call TRBJ1-3; D unresolved. The CDR3 totals 12 residues. Trimming took 3 bases from V and 4 from J, leaving 7 bases between them. CDR1 is DFQATT, CDR2 SNEGSKA, per germline (reference sequence). DNA for the CDR3: TGCAGTGCTAGTGGAGGGGGAAACACCATATATTTT. It is translated as CSASGGGNTIYF.

The rearrangement uses TRBV19 and TRBJ2-7; the D gene is possibly TRBD1 (7 bases). Trimming removed 5 bases from V and 6 bases from J, with 11 bases in between. There are 12 residues in the CDR3. Germline assignment: CDR1 LNHDA and CDR2 SQIVND (reference sequence). The CDR3 sequence is CASSLRDSEQYF. DNA for the CDR3: TGTGCCAGTAGTCTGCGGGACAGCGAGCAGTACTTC.

The chain employs TRBV7-3 and TRBJ2-7; 8 nucleotides agree with TRBD2. The germline V gene has CDR1 SGHTA and CDR2 FQGTGA. With 3 bases clipped from V and 2 bases from J, the junction kept 3 bases outside the gene matches. This CDR3 spans 14 amino acids. The CDR3 nucleotides are TGTGCCAGCAGCTTCAGCGGGGGCCCCTACGAGCAGTACTTC. Encoded protein: CASSFSGGPYEQYF. Supplemented by reference TRBV7-3 and TRBJ2-7, the full variable domain reads GAGVSQTPSNKVTEKGKYVELRCDPISGHTALYWYRQSLGQGPEFLIYFQGTGAADDSGLPNDRFFAVRPEGSVSTLKIQRTERGDSAVYLCASSFSGGPYEQYFGPGTRLTVT.

Worth noting for this clone: This may be a read error, as it is one base from a much larger clone. Other DNA sequences within the sample encode an identical CDR3. This sequence joins TRBV7-9 and TRBJ1-1; D is uncertain. Per germline, CDR1 SEHNR and CDR2 FQNEAQ (reference sequence). Between the trimmed V and J ends, which lost 1 base and 1 base, there was a span of 4 bases. The CDR3 has 13 amino acids. The chain's CDR3 is CASSLGRNTEAFF. CDR3 coding DNA: TGTGCCAGCAGCTTAGGGAGGAACACTGAAGCTTTCTTT.

This clone was seen a handful of times. The chain recombines TRBV14 with TRBJ2-3; D gene unclear. The CDR3 totals 15 residues. CDR1 and CDR2 (germline): SGHDN, FVKESK. V lost 3 bases, J lost 3 bases, and 13 bases lay in between. DNA of the CDR3: TGTGCCAGCAGCCAGAGCACGGGTCAAACAGATACGCAGTATTTT. It yields the protein CASSQSTGQTDTQYF.